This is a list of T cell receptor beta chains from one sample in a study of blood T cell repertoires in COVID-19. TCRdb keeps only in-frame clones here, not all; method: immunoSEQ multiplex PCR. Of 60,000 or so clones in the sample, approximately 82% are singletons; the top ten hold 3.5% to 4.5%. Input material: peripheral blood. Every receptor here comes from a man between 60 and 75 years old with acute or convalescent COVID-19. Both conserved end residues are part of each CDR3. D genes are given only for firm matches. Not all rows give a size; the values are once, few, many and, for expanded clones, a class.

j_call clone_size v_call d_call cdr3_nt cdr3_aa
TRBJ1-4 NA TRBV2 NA TGTGCCAGCAGTGAAGAGGGGTCGGATAATGAAAAACTGTTTTTT CASSEEGSDNEKLFF
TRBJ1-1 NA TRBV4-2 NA TGTGCCAGCAGCCAAGATGCGACACCTTCGAACACTGAAGCTTTCTTT CASSQDATPSNTEAFF
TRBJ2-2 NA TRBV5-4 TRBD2 TGTGCCAGCAGCCCAGGATGGGCTAGCGGGGGGAACACCGGGGAGCTGTTTTTT CASSPGWASGGNTGELFF
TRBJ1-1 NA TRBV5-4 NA TGTGCCAGCAGCTTGGACAGGGCCCAGTATGAAGCTTTCTTT CASSLDRAQYEAFF
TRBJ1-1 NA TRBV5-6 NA TGTGCCAGCCAGCGGGTAGGAATTGGGTACACTGAAGCTTTCTTT CASQRVGIGYTEAFF
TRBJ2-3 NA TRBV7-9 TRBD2 TGTGCCAGCTGGTGGCGGGGGGTGCAGTATTTT CASWWRGVQYF
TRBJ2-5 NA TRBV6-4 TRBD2 TGTGCCAGCAGCGCTAGCGGGGGGTTACAAGAGACCCAGTACTTC CASSASGGLQETQYF
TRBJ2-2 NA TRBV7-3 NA TGTGCCAGCAGCTTAAATGGGGGCCAAAACACCGGGGAGCTGTTTTTT CASSLNGGQNTGELFF
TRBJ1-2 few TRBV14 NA TGTGCCAGCAGCCAAGTTCTTCTCTTATACTTCGACTATGGCTACACCTTC CASSQVLLLYFDYGYTF
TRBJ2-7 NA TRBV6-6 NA TGTGCCAGCAGTTACGACCCCGAGGCTTACGAGCAGTACTTC CASSYDPEAYEQYF
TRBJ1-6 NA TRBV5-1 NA TGCGCCAGCACGGACACCATAATTGGGTATAATTCACCCCTCCACTTT CASTDTIIGYNSPLHF
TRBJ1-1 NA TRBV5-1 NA TGCGCCAGCAGCTTGAATGTAGGGGACACTGAAGCTTTCTTT CASSLNVGDTEAFF
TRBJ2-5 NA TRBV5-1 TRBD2 TGCGCCAGCAGCTTGGATAGTAGCGGGGGGAAGACCCAGTACTTC CASSLDSSGGKTQYF
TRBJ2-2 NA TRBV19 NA TGTGCCAGTAGTATCCTGTGGAACACCGGGGAGCTGTTTTTT CASSILWNTGELFF
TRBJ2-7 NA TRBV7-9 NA TGTGCCAGCAGCTTAGCGTCTTCGTACGAGCAGTACTTC CASSLASSYEQYF
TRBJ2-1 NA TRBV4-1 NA TGCGCCAGCAGCCCCCTCGTGGCGGGGAGCCGCTCCTACAATGAGCAGTTCTTC CASSPLVAGSRSYNEQFF
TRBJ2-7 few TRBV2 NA TGTGCCAGCACAAGACAGGTTGGCTACGAGCAGTACTTC CASTRQVGYEQYF
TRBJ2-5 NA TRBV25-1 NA TGTGCCAGCAGTGAACTTGCGGGGTATGCTGAGACCCAGTACTTC CASSELAGYAETQYF
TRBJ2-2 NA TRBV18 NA TGTGCCAGCTCACCACTCGTCCGGGAGCTGTTTTTT CASSPLVRELFF
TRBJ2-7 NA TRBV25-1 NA TGTGCCAGCAGTTCCGACTACAACGAGCAGTACTTC CASSSDYNEQYF
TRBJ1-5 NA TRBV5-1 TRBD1 TGCGCCAGCAGCCCCACAGGGGATAGCAATCAGCCCCAGCATTTT CASSPTGDSNQPQHF
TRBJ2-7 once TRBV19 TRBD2 TGTGCCAGTAGTACGGACGAGCGGGGCTCCTACGAGCAGTACTTC CASSTDERGSYEQYF